The 8 T cell receptor beta chains below come from one sample, sequenced in a study of type 1 and type 2 diabetes patients. Genomic DNA was the PCR template. The TCR beta CDR3 region was amplified using 30 forward and 13 reverse primers. TCRdb ran MiXCR on the multiplex PCR reads and lists one entry per CDR3 protein. The sample lists a few hundred thousand distinct CDR3 sequences; more than 45% were seen once. Sequences were obtained from peripheral blood mononuclear cells (PBMCs). These receptors all stem from a man aged 18 to 30 with type 2 diabetes.

The chain uses TRBV27 and TRBJ2-7; D may be TRBD2 (5 bases). Germline CDR1 and CDR2: MNHEY and SMNVEV (reference sequence). The CDR3 runs 13 residues. The V end lost 5 bases, the J end lost 5 bases, and 13 bases lay between the germline ends. CDR3 region: CASSPPERDEQYF. CDR3 in DNA: TGTGCCAGCAGTCCCCCTGAGAGGGACGAGCAGTACTTC.

The CDR3 coding sequence is TGTGCCAGCAGCTTGGGGGCAGGGGAAGAGACCCAGTACTTC. This encodes CASSLGAGEETQYF. This chain joins TRBV5-6 and TRBJ2-5, with a possible D match to TRBD1 (6 bases). The CDR3 sequence is 14 residues long. V was cut by 0 bases and J by 3 bases, with 9 bases left in between. Germline CDR1 reads SGHDT; CDR2 reads YYEEEE.

The chain couples TRBV15 to TRBJ2-7, with 9 bases that match TRBD2. In germline, CDR1 is LNHNV, CDR2 YYDKDF (reference sequence). The CDR3 is 14 residues long. Trimming removed 11 bases from V and 6 bases from J; junction bases left unmatched: 14. In DNA form, the CDR3 reads TGTGCCTCATCCCGGGTAGCGGGAGCTTCCGAGCAGTACTTC. Protein: CASSRVAGASEQYF.

The sample holds many counts of this clonotype. The chain has TRBV19 and TRBJ1-6; TRBD1 might be the D (5 bases). Germline assignment: CDR1 LNHDA and CDR2 SQIVND (reference sequence). The ends were cut back, 3 bases at V and 9 bases at J, with 12 bases in the middle. This CDR3 has 14 residues. This CDR3 reads CASSIGSGGSPLHF. CDR3 in DNA: TGTGCCAGTAGTATCGGGAGCGGGGGTTCACCCCTCCACTTT.

The rearrangement uses TRBV30 and TRBJ2-5; D uncertain. The CDR3 extends over 14 amino acids. Trimming removed 0 bases from V and 0 bases from J, with 8 bases in between. Germline V gives CDR1 GTSNPN, CDR2 SVGIG (reference sequence). Here the CDR3 reads CAWSVGRNQETQYF. Here the CDR3 DNA reads TGTGCCTGGAGTGTTGGACGGAACCAAGAGACCCAGTACTTC.

This clonotype is a singleton in its sample. V usage is TRBV29-1 and J usage is TRBJ1-5; D is perhaps TRBD1 (5 bases). CDR1 SQVTM and CDR2 ANQGSEA come from the germline V gene. Deletions cut 4 bases from V and 0 bases from J, with 10 bases between. CDR3 length equals 14 residues. In DNA form, the CDR3 reads TGCAGCGTTGCGACAGATAATAGCAATCAGCCCCAGCATTTT. Encoded protein: CSVATDNSNQPQHF. Filled out from reference TRBV29-1 and TRBJ1-5, the complete variable domain reads SAVISQKPSRDICQRGTSLTIQCQVDSQVTMMFWYRQQPGQSLTLIATANQGSEATYESGFVIDKFPISRPNLTFSTLTVSNMSPEDSSIYLCSVATDNSNQPQHFGDGTRLSIL.

This clonotype appeared a few times. The CDR3 sequence is CASFSPGGVGYTF. In nucleotides, the CDR3 is TGTGCCAGCTTTTCACCGGGGGGAGTTGGCTACACCTTC. The chain employs TRBV28 and TRBJ1-2, with D maybe TRBD1 (5 bases). Germline CDR1 is MDHEN and CDR2 is SYDVKM. The CDR3 covers 13 residues. V shed 8 bases and J shed 7 bases, with 17 bases lying between them.

The rearrangement joins TRBV10-1 to TRBJ1-5, with TRBD1 matching over 7 bases. The CDR3 has 13 amino acids. V gave up 8 bases and J gave up 6 bases; unmatched junction bases: 7. The V gene's germline CDR1 is WNHNN and CDR2 SYGVQD (reference sequence). The CDR3 DNA reads TGCGCCAGCGGGTGGGACAGAAGTCAGCCCCAGCATTTT. It codes for CASGWDRSQPQHF.